The 8 T cell receptor beta chains presented below share a single source sample, sequenced in a study of blood T cell repertoires in COVID-19. Produced via immunoSEQ multiplex PCR; TCRdb's table is partial and in-frame only. The sample shows some 96,000 clones, just under 85% of them seen only once. The sample consisted of peripheral blood. These receptors came from a man aged 50 to 59 with active or convalescent COVID-19.

V usage is TRBV3-1 (or the pseudogene TRBV3-2) and J usage is TRBJ2-5; TRBD2 might be the D (6 bases). The germline V gene encodes CDR1 LGHDT and CDR2 YNNKEL (reference sequence). The CDR3 is 14 amino acids. The ends were cut back, 2 bases at V and 4 bases at J, with 11 bases in the middle. The CDR3 reads CASSQTLAGETQYF. The CDR3 nucleotides are TGTGCCAGCAGCCAAACACTAGCAGGAGAGACCCAGTACTTC.

To note about this clone: Other DNA sequences in this sample translate to the same CDR3. The J gene is TRBJ2-3, the V gene TRBV5-1; 7 bases are a match to TRBD1. The V gene's germline CDR1 is SGHRS and CDR2 YFSETQ. J gave up 2 bases and V 0 bases, and 3 bases lay outside the gene matches. The CDR3 has 15 residues. Here the CDR3 DNA reads TGCGCCAGCAGCTTGGACAGGGGATACACAGATACGCAGTATTTT. It encodes CASSLDRGYTDTQYF.

This chain connects TRBV5-1 to TRBJ2-3; 7 nucleotides line up with TRBD1. The V gene's germline CDR1 is SGHRS and CDR2 YFSETQ. This CDR3 comprises 14 residues. Trimming at V came to 2 bases and at J to 4 bases, leaving 4 bases not matched to a gene. In nucleotides, the CDR3 is TGCGCCAGCAGCTTACTGACAGGGTCAGATACGCAGTATTTT. It is translated as CASSLLTGSDTQYF.

The rearrangement links TRBV7-3 to TRBJ2-1; 11 bases align to TRBD2. Germline CDR1 is SGHTA and CDR2 is FQGTGA. Unmatched junction bases numbered 6, after V lost 4 bases and J lost 7 bases. The CDR3 is 15 residues long. CDR3 residues: CASSSPGLAANEQFF. Written as DNA, the CDR3 is TGTGCCAGCAGCTCACCGGGACTAGCGGCTAATGAGCAGTTCTTC.

The CDR3 nucleotides read TGTGCCAGCAGCGTAGCTGGGGGACAGGGGAACACTGAAGCTTTCTTT. Amino acid sequence: CASSVAGGQGNTEAFF. This rearrangement joins TRBV9 to TRBJ1-1; TRBD1 matches 9 bases. The CDR3 runs to 16 residues. Germline CDR1 is SGDLS and CDR2 is YYNGEE. J gave up 1 base and V 0 bases, and 4 bases lay outside the gene matches. Using reference TRBV9 and TRBJ1-1 for the parts outside the CDR3, the full variable domain is DSGVTQTPKHLITATGQRVTLRCSPRSGDLSVYWYQQSLDQGLQFLIQYYNGEERAKGNILERFSAQQFPDLHSELNLSSLELGDSALYFCASSVAGGQGNTEAFFGQGTRLTVV.

This clone was seen once. V and J are TRBV6-5 and TRBJ2-5; D not certain. Trimming left V 6 bases short and J 1 base short, with 12 bases between. This CDR3 has 14 amino acids. In germline, CDR1 is MNHEY, CDR2 SVGAGI. CDR3 sequence (DNA): TGTGCCAGCAGAATTACCGGGTTCCAAGAGACCCAGTACTTC. Translating it yields CASRITGFQETQYF.

The rearrangement links TRBV18 to TRBJ2-2; TRBD1 aligns across 7 bases. Per the germline V gene, CDR1 is KGHSH and CDR2 is LQKENI. The CDR3 totals 16 residues. The V segment lost 0 bases and the J segment 4 bases; nucleotides outside the gene matches: 5. The DNA for the CDR3 is TGTGCCAGCTCACCACCGACAGGGCTATCCACCGGGGAGCTGTTTTTT. This gives the protein CASSPPTGLSTGELFF.

This chain joins TRBV6-5 and TRBJ1-4; TRBD1 matches 8 bases. The CDR3 consists of 15 residues. J was trimmed by 7 bases and V by 4 bases; bases with no gene match: 8. CDR1 and CDR2 (germline): MNHEY, SVGAGI. The CDR3 DNA reads as TGTGCCAGCAGTTCTTGGACAGGGAGGGCTGAAAAACTGTTTTTT. This gives the protein CASSSWTGRAEKLFF.